The 16 T cell receptor beta chains presented below share a single source sample, sequenced in a study of shared clonotypes between healthy human individuals. The assay was immunoSEQ multiplex PCR, and TCRdb's table has in-frame clones only and misses some. The repertoire includes about a million clones, about 75% of them detected once, and approximately 1.5% sits in the top ten. Material for sequencing was memory CD4+ T cells sorted from blood. Subset indicated: CD45RA-negative fraction. The receptors stem from a man between 18 and 35 years old in good health.

The sample holds one count of this clone. The rearrangement uses TRBV6-6 and TRBJ2-5; D uncertain. CDR1 is MNHNY, CDR2 SVGAGI, per germline (reference sequence). This CDR3 comprises 13 residues. V was cut by 5 bases and J by 5 bases, with 12 bases left in between. This CDR3 reads CASSPEAPETQYF. In DNA form, the CDR3 reads TGTGCCAGCAGTCCCGAGGCCCCGGAGACCCAGTACTTC.

J is TRBJ2-7 and V is TRBV9, with 9 bases lining up with TRBD1. Trimming removed 4 bases from V and 4 bases from J; junction bases left unmatched: 9. The CDR3 is 15 residues long. Germline V gene data show CDR1 as SGDLS and CDR2 as YYNGEE. CDR3 loop: CASSSGQGSRYEQYF. As DNA, the CDR3 is TGTGCCAGCAGCTCAGGACAGGGGAGTCGATACGAGCAGTACTTC. The complete variable domain, with remaining parts taken from reference TRBV9 and TRBJ2-7, reads DSGVTQTPKHLITATGQRVTLRCSPRSGDLSVYWYQQSLDQGLQFLIQYYNGEERAKGNILERFSAQQFPDLHSELNLSSLELGDSALYFCASSSGQGSRYEQYFGPGTRLTVT.

V and J are TRBV7-9 and TRBJ1-3, with a possible D match to TRBD1 (6 bases). The CDR3 covers 14 residues. Between the trimmed V and J ends, which lost 1 base and 4 bases, there was a span of 8 bases. Germline V lookup: CDR1 SEHNR, CDR2 FQNEAQ (reference sequence). This CDR3 reads CASSLGTEGNTIYF. The CDR3 region has the DNA TGTGCCAGCAGCTTAGGGACAGAAGGAAACACCATATATTTT.

A few counts support this clone. The CDR3 sequence is CSALAGGQFF. The CDR3 nucleotides are TGCAGTGCTCTAGCGGGGGGGCAGTTCTTC. The J gene is TRBJ2-1, the V gene TRBV20-1; TRBD2 matches at 11 bases. Germline CDR1 reads DFQATT; CDR2 reads SNEGSKA (reference sequence). The CDR3 totals 10 residues. J gave up 12 bases and V 5 bases, and 0 bases lay outside the gene matches.

This chain links TRBV7-2 with TRBJ1-2; D is ambiguous. Per the germline V gene, CDR1 is SGHTA and CDR2 is FQGNSA. The V end lost 5 bases, the J end lost 4 bases, and 11 bases lay between the germline ends. This CDR3 has 13 residues. The CDR3, as DNA: TGTGCCAGCAGCCGAAGCGGAAGCTATGGCTACACCTTC. It specifies CASSRSGSYGYTF.

The V and J genes are TRBV2 and TRBJ2-3; no clear D. Trimming removed 5 bases at V and 2 bases at J, with 5 bases between. The CDR3 runs to 12 residues. Germline CDR1 reads SNHLY; CDR2 reads FYNNEI. The CDR3 loop is CASSILTDTQYF. The CDR3 nucleotides are TGTGCCAGCAGTATCCTCACAGATACGCAGTATTTT.

The chain is built from TRBV11-2 and TRBJ2-7; D not certain. CDR3 length: 13 residues. With 3 bases removed from V and 6 bases from J, the gap between germline ends came to 12 bases. Germline V CDR1 and CDR2: SGHAT, FQNNGV. CDR3 sequence: CASSLRDLLEQYF. DNA of the CDR3: TGTGCCAGCAGCTTGAGAGACCTCCTCGAGCAGTACTTC.

The chain has TRBV19 and TRBJ1-1; TRBD1 matches at 9 bases. The V segment lost 5 bases and the J segment 4 bases; nucleotides outside the gene matches: 8. Germline loops: CDR1 LNHDA, CDR2 SQIVND (reference sequence). The CDR3 has 15 residues. Written as DNA, the CDR3 is TGTGCCAGTAGTTCTGGGACAGGGATAGGCACTGAAGCTTTCTTT. This encodes CASSSGTGIGTEAFF. Filled out from reference TRBV19 and TRBJ1-1, the complete variable domain reads DGGITQSPKYLFRKEGQNVTLSCEQNLNHDAMYWYRQDPGQGLRLIYYSQIVNDFQKGDIAEGYSVSREKKESFPLTVTSAQKNPTAFYLCASSSGTGIGTEAFFGQGTRLTVV.

This chain connects TRBV10-3 to TRBJ2-7, with 7 nucleotides matching TRBD1. The V segment lost 8 bases and the J segment 0 bases; nucleotides outside the gene matches: 4. Germline-derived CDR1 and CDR2 are ENHRY and SYGVKD. The CDR3 is made up of 13 amino acids. The CDR3 bases are TGTGCCATCGCGACAGGGAGCTCCTACGAGCAGTACTTC. As protein: CAIATGSSYEQYF.

The V gene is TRBV18, the J gene TRBJ1-4; D remains unclear. The V end lost 6 bases, the J end lost 7 bases, and 9 bases lay between the germline ends. The CDR3 consists of 12 residues. In germline, CDR1 is KGHSH, CDR2 LQKENI. CDR3 bases: TGTGCCAGCTCCCCCTGGGGTGAAAAACTGTTTTTT. Protein: CASSPWGEKLFF.

A remark on this clone: Additional DNA sequences in this sample encode the identical CDR3. Here the CDR3 DNA reads TGTGCCAGCAGTCTTAGCGGGGGGGCGTACGAGCAGTACTTC. Protein: CASSLSGGAYEQYF. The V and J genes are TRBV11-2 and TRBJ2-7, with 11 nucleotides matching TRBD2. Germline CDR1 reads SGHAT; CDR2 reads FQNNGV. With 6 bases clipped from V and 4 bases from J, the junction kept 5 bases outside the gene matches. The CDR3 contains 14 residues.

J is TRBJ2-2 and V is TRBV7-2; 10 positions match TRBD2. The CDR3 covers 16 residues. Trimming at V came to 5 bases and at J to 6 bases, leaving 9 bases not matched to a gene. Germline V gene data show CDR1 as SGHTA and CDR2 as FQGNSA. In nucleotides, the CDR3 is TGTGCCAGCAGCCAGGCCGGGACTAGCGTACCCGGGGAGCTGTTTTTT. It encodes CASSQAGTSVPGELFF.

V and J are TRBV5-6 and TRBJ2-7; TRBD2 aligns across 7 bases. The germline CDR1 and CDR2 sequences are SGHDT and YYEEEE. This CDR3 has 14 residues. The V segment lost 6 bases and the J segment 2 bases; nucleotides outside the gene matches: 8. In nucleotides, the CDR3 is TGTGCCAGCACCGGGACTAAAGGGACCTACGAGCAGTACTTC. As protein: CASTGTKGTYEQYF.

This chain uses TRBV6-4 with TRBJ2-1; no definite D call. The length of the CDR3 is 12 residues. Germline values: CDR1 MRHNA, CDR2 SNTAGT. Trimming stripped 6 bases from V and 8 bases from J, with 11 bases between. CDR3 sequence reads: CASSDYGDEQFF. In DNA, the CDR3 is TGTGCCAGCAGCGATTACGGCGATGAGCAGTTCTTC.

Concerning this clone itself: A read error may produce the germline difference seen at one junction end. This sequence joins TRBV6-5 and TRBJ2-4; 9 bases fit TRBD1. The CDR3 has 11 amino acids. Germline CDR1 and CDR2: MNHEY and SVGAGI. CDR3 loop: CASSTGTGMHF. DNA for the CDR3: TGTGCCAGCAGCACCGGGACAGGGATGCACTTC.

This chain links TRBV7-2 with TRBJ1-5; D possibly corresponds to TRBD1 (6 bases). The V end lost 1 base, the J end lost 7 bases, and 14 bases lay between the germline ends. Germline V CDR1 and CDR2: SGHTA, FQGNSA. This CDR3 spans 15 amino acids. The CDR3 reads CASSLVAGDTQPQHF. The CDR3 DNA reads TGTGCCAGCAGCTTAGTGGCAGGGGATACCCAGCCCCAGCATTTT.